A selection of T cell receptor beta chains follows, all from one sample in a study of shared clonotypes between healthy human individuals. The protocol was immunoSEQ multiplex PCR, while the TCRdb copy is restricted to in-frame clones and leaves out a portion. The table has 950,000 to 1,300,000 clones, roughly 75% seen once; the top ten hold nearly 1.5%. Sequencing was done on a sample of memory CD4+ T cells sorted from blood. The receptors originated from a man younger than 35 in good health. CDR3s include the opening cysteine and the closing phenylalanine or tryptophan. The order of the fields is J gene, D gene, clone size, V gene, CDR3 DNA, CDR3 protein. D genes are given only for firm matches. Part of the rows lack a size; the others show once, few, many or a class for expanded clones.

J gene: TRBJ2-7
D gene: -
clone size: -
V gene: TRBV29-1
CDR3 DNA: TGCAGCGGGGAGATGAGGAGCAAGCAGTACTTC
CDR3 protein: CSGEMRSKQYF

J gene: TRBJ1-3
D gene: TRBD1
clone size: -
V gene: TRBV5-6
CDR3 DNA: TGTGCCAGCAGCTTAAACAGGGGCTACAGCTCTGGAAACACCATATATTTT
CDR3 protein: CASSLNRGYSSGNTIYF

J gene: TRBJ2-7
D gene: TRBD2
clone size: -
V gene: TRBV6-1
CDR3 DNA: TGTGCCAGCAGTTCCGGGACTAGCGTGAACGAGCAGTACTTC
CDR3 protein: CASSSGTSVNEQYF

J gene: TRBJ2-1
D gene: -
clone size: few
V gene: TRBV21-1
CDR3 DNA: TGTGCCAGCACCCAACAAGGGGGCTTCACGTCTGCTACAGGAGACCCTACGTACAATGAGCAGTTCTTC
CDR3 protein: CASTQQGGFTSATGDPTYNEQFF

J gene: TRBJ1-2
D gene: -
clone size: -
V gene: TRBV28
CDR3 DNA: TGTGCCAGCCTAGGGGTTAACTATGGCTACACCTTC
CDR3 protein: CASLGVNYGYTF

J gene: TRBJ1-2
D gene: -
clone size: -
V gene: TRBV5-1
CDR3 DNA: TGCGCCAGCAGCTTGGAGGGGGGTGGCCCCTATGGCTACACCTTC
CDR3 protein: CASSLEGGGPYGYTF

J gene: TRBJ1-2
D gene: -
clone size: -
V gene: TRBV18
CDR3 DNA: TGTGCCAGCTCACCGGGCAGTGACTATGGCTACACCTTC
CDR3 protein: CASSPGSDYGYTF

J gene: TRBJ1-1
D gene: -
clone size: -
V gene: TRBV25-1
CDR3 DNA: TGTGCCAGCAGTGAATCGGGGATGATGAACACTGAAGCTTTCTTT
CDR3 protein: CASSESGMMNTEAFF

J gene: TRBJ1-5
D gene: TRBD1
clone size: -
V gene: TRBV6-6
CDR3 DNA: TGTGCCAGCAACGCGGGACAGGGAAGGAGTCAGCCCCAGCATTTT
CDR3 protein: CASNAGQGRSQPQHF

J gene: TRBJ2-7
D gene: TRBD1
clone size: -
V gene: TRBV7-9
CDR3 DNA: TGTGCCAGCAGCACCCTCCTGACAGGGGCTATCTCAAACGAGCAGTACTTC
CDR3 protein: CASSTLLTGAISNEQYF

J gene: TRBJ1-6
D gene: -
clone size: -
V gene: TRBV5-1
CDR3 DNA: TGCGCCAGCAGCCTGGGGGAGGGGTATAATTCACCCCTCCACTTT
CDR3 protein: CASSLGEGYNSPLHF

J gene: TRBJ2-6
D gene: -
clone size: -
V gene: TRBV5-6
CDR3 DNA: TGTGCCAGCAGCTGGGGAGGAGGGTCTGGGGCCAACGTCCTGACTTTC
CDR3 protein: CASSWGGGSGANVLTF

J gene: TRBJ2-4
D gene: -
clone size: -
V gene: TRBV6-6
CDR3 DNA: TGTGCCAGCTCCCGCGGGGGCGAAAACATTCAGTACTTC
CDR3 protein: CASSRGGENIQYF

J gene: TRBJ2-5
D gene: TRBD1
clone size: -
V gene: TRBV7-6
CDR3 DNA: TGTGCCAGCAGCTCCGGGACAGGGTCGGAGACCCAGTACTTC
CDR3 protein: CASSSGTGSETQYF

J gene: TRBJ1-2
D gene: -
clone size: -
V gene: TRBV5-4
CDR3 DNA: TGTGCCAGCAGCTTGGTTGGCAGGGACAAAAACTATGGCTACACCTTC
CDR3 protein: CASSLVGRDKNYGYTF

J gene: TRBJ2-1
D gene: -
clone size: many
V gene: TRBV13
CDR3 DNA: TGTGCCAGCAGCTTACCAGGGCTCTACAATGAGCAGTTCTTC
CDR3 protein: CASSLPGLYNEQFF

J gene: TRBJ1-2
D gene: -
clone size: -
V gene: TRBV19
CDR3 DNA: TGTGCCAGTAGTGATTCGACAGTCATCTATGGCTACACCTTC
CDR3 protein: CASSDSTVIYGYTF

J gene: TRBJ2-3
D gene: -
clone size: -
V gene: TRBV11-2
CDR3 DNA: TGTGCCAGCAGCTTAGGGGCGAAGGGTAAAGGCACAGATACGCAGTATTTT
CDR3 protein: CASSLGAKGKGTDTQYF

J gene: TRBJ2-2
D gene: -
clone size: -
V gene: TRBV4-1
CDR3 DNA: TGCGCCAGCAGCCCCCCTCGGGGGACGGCTACGAACACCGGGGAGCTGTTTTTT
CDR3 protein: CASSPPRGTATNTGELFF

J gene: TRBJ2-1
D gene: -
clone size: many
V gene: TRBV10-2
CDR3 DNA: TGCGTCCCAGCTCTAAATGAGCAGTTCTTC
CDR3 protein: CVPALNEQFF

J gene: TRBJ2-1
D gene: TRBD1
clone size: -
V gene: TRBV19
CDR3 DNA: TGTGCCAGTAGGAGGACAGGGGGCGGGATAGCGGGACTCAATGAGCAGTTCTTC
CDR3 protein: CASRRTGGGIAGLNEQFF

J gene: TRBJ2-3
D gene: -
clone size: -
V gene: TRBV18
CDR3 DNA: TGTGCCAGCTCATTACAGGGACCTAGCACAGATACGCAGTATTTT
CDR3 protein: CASSLQGPSTDTQYF

J gene: TRBJ2-7
D gene: TRBD1
clone size: -
V gene: TRBV16
CDR3 DNA: TGTGCCAGCAGCCGAAGACAGGGGGCTGTGGCTAGCGGAACAGCCTACGAGCAGTACTTC
CDR3 protein: CASSRRQGAVASGTAYEQYF

J gene: TRBJ1-6
D gene: TRBD1
clone size: -
V gene: TRBV5-1
CDR3 DNA: TGCGCCAGCAGCTCAGGGGGCGGTAATTCACCCCTCCACTTT
CDR3 protein: CASSSGGGNSPLHF

J gene: TRBJ1-1
D gene: -
clone size: many
V gene: TRBV18
CDR3 DNA: TGTGCCAGCTCACCAGGACAAGACACTGAAGCTTTCTTT
CDR3 protein: CASSPGQDTEAFF

J gene: TRBJ1-2
D gene: -
clone size: -
V gene: TRBV30
CDR3 DNA: TGTGCCTGGACCAAGGGGGTCACGAACTATGGCTACACCTTC
CDR3 protein: CAWTKGVTNYGYTF

J gene: TRBJ2-7
D gene: TRBD2
clone size: -
V gene: TRBV14
CDR3 DNA: TGTGCCAGCAGCCCTGGACTAGCGGGAGGAGGCTACGAGCAGTACTTC
CDR3 protein: CASSPGLAGGGYEQYF

J gene: TRBJ1-2
D gene: TRBD1
clone size: -
V gene: TRBV30
CDR3 DNA: TGTGCCTGGAGTGTAGGAGGACAGGCTTCCTATGGCTACACCTTC
CDR3 protein: CAWSVGGQASYGYTF

J gene: TRBJ2-1
D gene: -
clone size: -
V gene: TRBV9
CDR3 DNA: TGTGCCAGCGGAGCGGGCCGCAGCTCCTACAATGAGCAGTTCTTC
CDR3 protein: CASGAGRSSYNEQFF

J gene: TRBJ2-7
D gene: TRBD1
clone size: -
V gene: TRBV18
CDR3 DNA: TGTGCCAGCTCACCACCAGGGACAGCTTTCGAGCAGTACTTC
CDR3 protein: CASSPPGTAFEQYF

J gene: TRBJ1-5
D gene: -
clone size: few
V gene: TRBV28
CDR3 DNA: TGTGCCAGCAGGGACCAAAATCAGCCCCAGCATTTT
CDR3 protein: CASRDQNQPQHF

J gene: TRBJ2-2
D gene: -
clone size: few
V gene: TRBV27
CDR3 DNA: TGTGCCTCCAGGGCGGGCTGGGACACCGGGGAGCTGTTTTTT
CDR3 protein: CASRAGWDTGELFF

J gene: TRBJ1-4
D gene: TRBD1
clone size: -
V gene: TRBV5-1
CDR3 DNA: TGCGCCAGCAGCTCGGGACAGGGCGGCGAAAAACTGTTTTTT
CDR3 protein: CASSSGQGGEKLFF

J gene: TRBJ2-1
D gene: -
clone size: -
V gene: TRBV21-1
CDR3 DNA: TGTGCCAGCCCCACTAGCGGGGGATTGAATGAGCAGTTCTTC
CDR3 protein: CASPTSGGLNEQFF

J gene: TRBJ2-3
D gene: -
clone size: few
V gene: TRBV6-6
CDR3 DNA: TGTGCCAGCAGCCCTCGGGATACGCAGTATTTT
CDR3 protein: CASSPRDTQYF

J gene: TRBJ2-7
D gene: -
clone size: -
V gene: TRBV10-3
CDR3 DNA: TGTGCCATCAGGGCCCGCCTAGCGAGTCAGTCCTACGAGCAGTACTTC
CDR3 protein: CAIRARLASQSYEQYF

J gene: TRBJ1-1
D gene: -
clone size: -
V gene: TRBV5-1
CDR3 DNA: TGCGCCAGCAGCCCCGGGGGGCAGGTGGAAGCTTTCTTT
CDR3 protein: CASSPGGQVEAFF

J gene: TRBJ1-4
D gene: TRBD1
clone size: -
V gene: TRBV18
CDR3 DNA: TGTGCCAGCTCACTGGACAGGGCTGGTGAAAAACTGTTTTTT
CDR3 protein: CASSLDRAGEKLFF

J gene: TRBJ1-1
D gene: TRBD1
clone size: once
V gene: TRBV5-1
CDR3 DNA: TGCGCCAGCAGCTTGGCCGGGACAGCTGGGCCTGAAGCTTTCTTT
CDR3 protein: CASSLAGTAGPEAFF

J gene: TRBJ1-1
D gene: -
clone size: few
V gene: TRBV30
CDR3 DNA: TGTGCCTGGAAATCGGGACCTACTGAAGCTTTCTTT
CDR3 protein: CAWKSGPTEAFF

J gene: TRBJ2-3
D gene: TRBD2
clone size: -
V gene: TRBV4-2
CDR3 DNA: TGTGCCAGCAGCCAAGTTTCCTATGGCGGGGGGTTGGCAGATACGCAGTATTTT
CDR3 protein: CASSQVSYGGGLADTQYF

J gene: TRBJ1-1
D gene: -
clone size: -
V gene: TRBV30
CDR3 DNA: TGTGCCTGGAGTGTAACACGGGGACCTGAAGCTTTCTTT
CDR3 protein: CAWSVTRGPEAFF

J gene: TRBJ1-1
D gene: -
clone size: -
V gene: TRBV18
CDR3 DNA: TGTGCCAGCTCACCGTCGAAGCGGGGGACTGAAGCTTTCTTT
CDR3 protein: CASSPSKRGTEAFF

J gene: TRBJ2-7
D gene: TRBD2
clone size: -
V gene: TRBV27
CDR3 DNA: TGTGCCAGCAGTTTCTCCCTGACTAGCGGGGGGGCGGGCGAGCAGTACTTC
CDR3 protein: CASSFSLTSGGAGEQYF

J gene: TRBJ2-4
D gene: -
clone size: -
V gene: TRBV19
CDR3 DNA: TGTGCCAGTAGTCCTCAGGGGATAGCCAAAAACATTCAGTACTTC
CDR3 protein: CASSPQGIAKNIQYF

J gene: TRBJ1-2
D gene: -
clone size: -
V gene: TRBV27
CDR3 DNA: TGTGCCAGCAGTTTGGACGGCCAATATGGCTACACCTTC
CDR3 protein: CASSLDGQYGYTF

J gene: TRBJ2-6
D gene: -
clone size: -
V gene: TRBV2
CDR3 DNA: TGTGCCAGCAGCGTAAAGGCGGCGGTCGCTGGGGCCAACGTCCTGACTTTC
CDR3 protein: CASSVKAAVAGANVLTF

J gene: TRBJ2-3
D gene: -
clone size: few
V gene: TRBV7-2
CDR3 DNA: TGTGCCAGCAGCTTGGACAGAAATACGCAGTATTTT
CDR3 protein: CASSLDRNTQYF

J gene: TRBJ1-5
D gene: -
clone size: -
V gene: TRBV10-2
CDR3 DNA: TGCGCCAGCAGTGAAGTACAGGAAGGACCCCAGCATTTT
CDR3 protein: CASSEVQEGPQHF

J gene: TRBJ2-7
D gene: -
clone size: few
V gene: TRBV10-3
CDR3 DNA: TGTGCCATCAGTGAGTCGGGGTACGAGCAGTACTTC
CDR3 protein: CAISESGYEQYF

J gene: TRBJ2-7
D gene: -
clone size: -
V gene: TRBV28
CDR3 DNA: TGTGCCAGCAGTGCCTCCCAGGGACCCAGCGAGCAGTACTTC
CDR3 protein: CASSASQGPSEQYF

J gene: TRBJ1-4
D gene: -
clone size: -
V gene: TRBV2
CDR3 DNA: TGTGCCAGCAGTGAAACCCCACTGTCTGAAAAACTGTTTTTT
CDR3 protein: CASSETPLSEKLFF

J gene: TRBJ2-1
D gene: TRBD2
clone size: -
V gene: TRBV10-2
CDR3 DNA: TGCGCCAGCAAGATTAGCGGGGAGAATGAGCAGTTCTTC
CDR3 protein: CASKISGENEQFF

J gene: TRBJ2-7
D gene: -
clone size: -
V gene: TRBV2
CDR3 DNA: TGTGCCAGCAGTGTAGAAGCAAAAGGCTCCTACGAGCAGTACTTC
CDR3 protein: CASSVEAKGSYEQYF

J gene: TRBJ2-6
D gene: -
clone size: -
V gene: TRBV18
CDR3 DNA: TGTGCCAGCTCACCAGACATGGCGTCTGGGGCCAACGTCCTGACTTTC
CDR3 protein: CASSPDMASGANVLTF

J gene: TRBJ1-6
D gene: -
clone size: -
V gene: TRBV7-9
CDR3 DNA: TGTGCCAGCAACGAAGATAATTCACCCCTCCACTTT
CDR3 protein: CASNEDNSPLHF